This T cell receptor (beta chain) was recovered during a study of blood T cell repertoires in COVID-19. About the research overall: The samples span acute and convalescent COVID-19 from the United States, Italy and Spain. In each case, the material was cDNA or gDNA derived from T cells, B-cell-depleted T cells, or PBMCs.

Trimming removed 1 base from V and 9 bases from J, with 16 bases in between. The CDR3 runs to 16 residues. Germline CDR1 is SGHVS and CDR2 is FQNEAQ. The sample holds one count of this clone. Authors' methods: Amplified reference gene primers provided the basis for estimating nucleated cell counts. Generated by immunoSEQ multiplex PCR, the TCRdb table keeps only in-frame clones and is missing some. V and J calls and clone size come straight from that table; D and trimming were deduced from the DNA. Of 170,000 or so clones listed, 90% to 95% are singletons. The rearrangement uses TRBV7-8 and TRBJ1-6; the D gene is possibly TRBD1 (5 bases). The sequenced sample consisted of peripheral blood. The receptor was derived from a man aged 50-59 years with acute or convalescent COVID-19. As DNA, the CDR3 is TGTGCCAGCAGCTTAGTACAGGTTGGCATCGGTTCACCCCTCCACTTT. This encodes CASSLVQVGIGSPLHF.